This T cell receptor (beta chain) was recorded in a study of T cell responses to AZD1222 COVID-19 vaccine. Study-wide results and limits: Spike-specific TCR breadth and depth went up after people got two AZD1222 doses. Donors skewed white British and female; clonal diversity was possibly underestimated. Seropositive at baseline were only a handful of AZD1222 recipients. Repertoires were collected only later (after the peak T cell response had occurred).

About this clone itself: Its antigen remains unidentified.

Sequenced by immunoSEQ multiplex PCR; TCRdb stores in-frame clones only, minus some. The sample has roughly 58,000 clones, approximately 85% seen once. This material consisted of peripheral blood, taken on day 0 of MenACWY control vaccination. The sequence was obtained from an adult in good health.

CDR3 sequence: CASMYSNSYEQYF. The CDR3 DNA reads as TGTGCCAGCATGTACAGCAACTCCTACGAGCAGTACTTC. The rearrangement uses TRBV6-5 and TRBJ2-7; D remains ambiguous. Germline V gene sequence: CDR1 MNHEY, CDR2 SVGAGI. The V end was cut by 7 bases, the J end by 0 bases, with 10 bases between. The CDR3 covers 13 residues.